This T cell receptor (beta chain) was captured in a study of blood T cell repertoires in COVID-19. Sequencing was performed with immunoSEQ multiplex PCR; in TCRdb, only in-frame clones are kept and a portion is missing. There are 170,000 or so clones in the sample; more than 75% occur only once, and around 6.5% lies in the top ten. CDR3 length: 14 residues. V shed 0 bases, J shed 9 bases, and the junction held 8 bases outside the gene matches. Germline-derived CDR1 and CDR2 are SGHRS and YFSETQ. The clonotype was recovered from a woman aged 45-59 years who had recovered from COVID-19. The sequenced sample was PBMCs or T cells enriched from blood (not recorded which). The chain couples TRBV5-1 to TRBJ1-2, with TRBD1 matching 7 bases. The CDR3 nucleotides are TGCGCCAGCAGCTTGGCCAAGACAGGGTCTAGCTACACCTTC. This encodes CASSLAKTGSSYTF.